These T cell receptor beta chains were read from a single sample in a study of T cell responses to AZD1222 COVID-19 vaccine. The protocol was immunoSEQ multiplex PCR, while the TCRdb copy is restricted to in-frame clones and leaves out a portion. Among 150,000 to 200,000 clones listed, just over 90% were seen once. Sequenced material: peripheral blood, taken 28 days after the second AZD1222 dose. Receptors were obtained from an adult who received the AZD1222 COVID-19 vaccine. Each CDR3 is given with its conserved first and last residue. Each record gives: clone size, CDR3 length, J gene, V gene, D gene, CDR3 protein, CDR3 DNA. The D gene is left open where the match is weak. Not all rows give a size; the values are once, few, many and, for expanded clones, a class.

>-|13|TRBJ1-6|TRBV5-1|-
CASSLDRASPLHF
TGCGCCAGCAGCTTGGACAGGGCTTCACCCCTCCACTTT
>-|14|TRBJ1-2|TRBV7-9|TRBD1
CASSLRQGGNGYTF
TGTGCCAGCAGCCTTAGACAGGGCGGGAATGGCTACACCTTC
>-|14|TRBJ1-1|TRBV4-1|-
CASSQDQLNTEAFF
TGCGCCAGCAGCCAAGACCAGTTGAACACTGAAGCTTTCTTT
>once|14|TRBJ2-3|TRBV7-9|-
CASSLASSTDTQYF
TGTGCCAGCAGCTTAGCGAGTAGCACAGATACGCAGTATTTT
>-|14|TRBJ1-6|TRBV5-6|TRBD1
CASSLRQGVSPLHF
TGTGCCAGCAGCTTACGACAGGGGGTCTCACCCCTCCACTTT
>-|14|TRBJ2-1|TRBV12-5|TRBD1
CASGLRTGAWEQFF
TGTGCTAGTGGCCTTCGGACAGGGGCTTGGGAGCAGTTCTTC
>few|14|TRBJ1-1|TRBV10-2|-
CASSGGTMIAEAFF
TGCGCCAGCAGTGGGGGAACGATGATCGCTGAAGCTTTCTTT
>-|12|TRBJ2-7|TRBV5-1|-
CASSLVPYEQYF
TGCGCCAGCAGCTTGGTTCCGTACGAGCAGTACTTC
>-|13|TRBJ1-1|TRBV27|TRBD1
CASSPSTGLEAFF
TGTGCCAGCAGTCCCTCGACAGGGCTTGAAGCTTTCTTT
>-|13|TRBJ2-7|TRBV2|TRBD1
CASSVDRGDEQYF
TGTGCCAGCAGCGTCGACAGGGGGGACGAGCAGTACTTC
>-|15|TRBJ1-2|TRBV4-2|TRBD1
CASSQEGQRYYGYTF
TGTGCCAGCAGCCAGGAGGGACAGCGATACTATGGCTACACCTTC
>-|12|TRBJ1-5|TRBV7-2|-
CASSLEWSPQHF
TGTGCCAGCAGCTTAGAATGGAGTCCCCAGCATTTT
>-|14|TRBJ1-2|TRBV5-1|TRBD1
CASSWDSLNYGYTF
TGCGCCAGCAGCTGGGACAGTCTTAACTATGGCTACACCTTC
>-|11|TRBJ1-2|TRBV20-1|-
CSASDEGGYTF
TGCAGTGCTAGTGACGAGGGTGGCTACACCTTC
>-|12|TRBJ1-1|TRBV7-9|-
CAIVSGFTEAFF
TGTGCCATCGTCTCGGGGTTTACTGAAGCTTTCTTT
>-|15|TRBJ2-7|TRBV5-1|TRBD2
CASSLDPSGGYEQYF
TGCGCCAGCAGCCTCGATCCTAGCGGGGGCTACGAGCAGTACTTC
>-|14|TRBJ2-7|TRBV7-9|-
CASSLPAVTYEQYF
TGTGCCAGCAGCTTACCAGCCGTTACCTACGAGCAGTACTTC
>-|16|TRBJ1-1|TRBV7-3|-
CASLVYRGQKGTEAFF
TGTGCCAGCTTGGTATATCGGGGGCAGAAGGGCACTGAAGCTTTCTTT
>-|19|TRBJ1-1|TRBV3-1/TRBV3-2|TRBD1
CASSQVYFRGTGLNTEAFF
TGTGCCAGCAGCCAAGTTTACTTTCGTGGGACAGGGTTGAACACTGAAGCTTTCTTT
>-|16|TRBJ2-7|TRBV7-2|TRBD2
CASSLGPSGGYYEQYF
TGTGCCAGCAGCTTAGGGCCTAGCGGCGGATATTACGAGCAGTACTTC
>-|16|TRBJ2-2|TRBV28|-
CASSPLGSGAHGELFF
TGTGCCAGCAGTCCGTTAGGATCGGGGGCGCACGGGGAGCTGTTTTTT
>-|14|TRBJ1-3|TRBV7-9|-
CASSPGGSGNTIYF
TGTGCCAGCAGCCCAGGAGGCTCTGGAAACACCATATATTTT
>-|15|TRBJ2-3|TRBV5-5|-
CASSLLDGQTDTQYF
TGTGCCAGCAGCTTGCTTGACGGGCAGACAGATACGCAGTATTTT
>-|13|TRBJ2-7|TRBV5-6|TRBD1
CASSSLGQGKQYF
TGTGCCAGCAGCTCATTAGGACAGGGAAAGCAGTACTTC
>-|16|TRBJ2-5|TRBV3-1/TRBV3-2|TRBD2
CASSQDPGRGPETQYF
TGTGCCAGCAGCCAAGATCCCGGGAGGGGCCCAGAGACCCAGTACTTC
>-|14|TRBJ2-7|TRBV7-2|-
CASSPLADRYEQYF
TGTGCCAGCAGCCCCTTAGCGGACCGCTACGAGCAGTACTTC
>few|14|TRBJ1-2|TRBV5-6|-
CASSRRLSNYGYTF
TGTGCCAGCAGCCGTCGATTGAGTAACTATGGCTACACCTTC
>-|20|TRBJ1-4|TRBV4-2|-
CASSQVRGGDRELLYEKLFF
TGTGCCAGCAGCCAAGTTCGCGGGGGAGACAGAGAATTACTTTATGAAAAACTGTTTTTT
>-|16|TRBJ2-1|TRBV6-5|TRBD2
CASSSRLAGEHNEQFF
TGTGCCAGCAGTTCCCGGCTAGCGGGGGAGCACAATGAGCAGTTCTTC
>-|13|TRBJ1-1|TRBV28|-
CASSFPSNTEAFF
TGTGCCAGCAGTTTTCCCTCGAACACTGAAGCTTTCTTT
>-|14|TRBJ1-4|TRBV7-8|-
CASRRGGRREKLFF
TGTGCCAGCCGCCGGGGGGGGCGCAGGGAAAAACTGTTTTTT
>-|19|TRBJ2-4|TRBV27|-
CASRNEGSGRVLAKNIQYF
TGTGCCAGCAGAAACGAAGGGTCGGGGCGGGTGCTAGCCAAAAACATTCAGTACTTC
>once|15|TRBJ1-3|TRBV7-2|TRBD1
CASSLAGTAGNTIYF
TGTGCCAGCAGCTTAGCGGGGACAGCTGGAAACACCATATATTTT
>-|15|TRBJ2-5|TRBV4-3|-
CASSQDLGGQETQYF
TGCGCCAGCAGCCAAGATCTAGGAGGGCAAGAGACCCAGTACTTC
>-|14|TRBJ2-7|TRBV2|-
CASRQVLGDYEQYF
TGTGCCAGCCGACAGGTCTTAGGGGATTACGAGCAGTACTTC
>-|14|TRBJ1-5|TRBV5-3|-
CARSLIQWDQPQHF
TGTGCCAGAAGCTTGATTCAATGGGATCAGCCCCAGCATTTT
>-|12|TRBJ2-3|TRBV12-3/TRBV12-4|-
CASSQSTDTQYF
TGTGCCAGCAGTCAATCGACAGATACGCAGTATTTT
>-|13|TRBJ1-3|TRBV30|-
CAWSPGPGNTIYF
TGTGCCTGGAGCCCTGGCCCCGGAAACACCATATATTTT
>-|16|TRBJ2-2|TRBV5-5|TRBD1
CASSYRGQASTGELFF
TGTGCCAGCAGCTACAGGGGACAGGCTTCAACCGGGGAGCTGTTTTTT
>-|15|TRBJ1-3|TRBV7-8|TRBD1
CASSSTGPSGNTIYF
TGTGCCAGCAGCTCGACAGGGCCATCTGGAAACACCATATATTTT
>-|16|TRBJ2-5|TRBV7-9|TRBD2
CASTIRLAGVQETQYF
TGTGCCAGCACCATTCGACTAGCGGGAGTCCAAGAGACCCAGTACTTC
>-|16|TRBJ1-1|TRBV5-1|TRBD1
CASSLRGQGANTEAFF
TGCGCCAGCAGCTTACGTGGACAGGGGGCGAACACTGAAGCTTTCTTT
>-|17|TRBJ2-7|TRBV13|TRBD2
CASSLGLAGEGWDEQYF
TGTGCCAGCAGCTTAGGCCTAGCGGGAGAAGGGTGGGACGAGCAGTACTTC
>-|16|TRBJ1-1|TRBV7-9|TRBD1
CASSPVRQGSGTEAFF
TGTGCCAGCAGCCCCGTCCGACAGGGCAGTGGCACTGAAGCTTTCTTT
>once|12|TRBJ1-1|TRBV12-3/TRBV12-4|-
CASSATTGFGFF
TGTGCCAGCAGCGCCACGACGGGTTTCGGGTTCTTT
>-|14|TRBJ1-1|TRBV29-1|-
CSVFYMTRNTEAFF
TGCAGCGTTTTCTATATGACCCGGAACACTGAAGCTTTCTTT
>-|15|TRBJ1-4|TRBV11-2|-
CASSLSRGGFEKLFF
TGTGCCAGCAGCTTAAGTCGGGGGGGATTTGAAAAACTGTTTTTT
>-|15|TRBJ1-1|TRBV6-2/TRBV6-3|-
CASSYETGWNAEAFF
TGTGCCAGCAGTTACGAAACAGGGTGGAACGCTGAAGCTTTCTTT
>-|15|TRBJ1-5|TRBV21-1|-
CASRDKGPSNQPQHF
TGTGCCAGCCGCGATAAGGGGCCTAGCAATCAGCCCCAGCATTTT